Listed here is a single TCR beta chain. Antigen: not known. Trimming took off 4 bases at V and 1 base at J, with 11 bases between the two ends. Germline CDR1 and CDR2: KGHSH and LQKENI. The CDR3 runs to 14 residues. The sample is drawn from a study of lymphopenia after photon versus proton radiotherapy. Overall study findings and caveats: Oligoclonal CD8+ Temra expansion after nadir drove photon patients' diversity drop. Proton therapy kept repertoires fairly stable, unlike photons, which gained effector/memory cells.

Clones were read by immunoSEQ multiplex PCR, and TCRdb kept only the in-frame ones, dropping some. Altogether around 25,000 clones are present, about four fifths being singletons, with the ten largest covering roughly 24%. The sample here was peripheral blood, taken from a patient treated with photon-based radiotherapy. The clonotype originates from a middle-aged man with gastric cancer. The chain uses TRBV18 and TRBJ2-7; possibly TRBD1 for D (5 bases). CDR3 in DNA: TGTGCCAGCTCACGACGGGCAGGGTCCTACGAGCAGTACTTC. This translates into CASSRRAGSYEQYF.